The next 19 T cell receptor beta chains were all read from a single sample in a study of cytomegalovirus exposure and HLA in healthy donors. PCR primers comprised 60 Vbeta and 13 Jbeta primers. Clones were sequenced by immunoSEQ multiplex PCR, and TCRdb holds only the in-frame ones, with some missing. The sample has about 130,000 clones; under 85% are singletons. Sequencing was carried out using PBMCs. Receptor source: a woman between 35 and 50 years old in good health and CMV-seropositive.

The table lists this clone with a few counts. The chain combines TRBV29-1 with TRBJ2-6; 7 positions match TRBD2. The germline CDR1 and CDR2 sequences are SQVTM and ANQGSEA. This CDR3 has 14 amino acids. The V gene end was trimmed by 6 bases and the J gene end by 1 base; junction bases not matched to a gene: 3. CDR3 loop: CSVAGRSGANVLTF. The DNA for the CDR3 is TGCAGCGTCGCCGGGAGGTCTGGGGCCAACGTCCTGACTTTC.

Comment on this clone: The sample carries other DNA sequences with the same CDR3. The V gene is TRBV19, the J gene TRBJ1-2, with D tentatively TRBD1 (5 bases). V lost 7 bases, J lost 6 bases, and 9 bases lay in between. CDR1 and CDR2 from the germline V gene are LNHDA and SQIVND (reference sequence). The CDR3 length is 11 residues. CDR3 protein: CASKWGDGYTF. The CDR3, as DNA: TGTGCCAGTAAATGGGGGGATGGCTACACCTTC.

The chain couples TRBV9 to TRBJ2-1, with 13 bases fitting TRBD2. Germline V gives CDR1 SGDLS, CDR2 YYNGEE. This CDR3 comprises 16 residues. The V segment lost 3 bases and the J segment 7 bases; nucleotides outside the gene matches: 7. In nucleotides, the CDR3 is TGTGCCAGCAGCGACCAACCGGGACTAGCGGGGAATGAGCAGTTCTTC. Amino acids: CASSDQPGLAGNEQFF. The full variable domain, with the rest looked up from reference TRBV9 and TRBJ2-1, is DSGVTQTPKHLITATGQRVTLRCSPRSGDLSVYWYQQSLDQGLQFLIQYYNGEERAKGNILERFSAQQFPDLHSELNLSSLELGDSALYFCASSDQPGLAGNEQFFGPGTRLTVL.

This sequence joins TRBV20-1 and TRBJ2-7; D may be TRBD2 (5 bases). This CDR3 contains 11 residues. Trimming removed 5 bases at V and 4 bases at J, with 9 bases between. Germline V gene data show CDR1 as DFQATT and CDR2 as SNEGSKA (reference sequence). The CDR3, as DNA: TGCAGTGCTTGGACTGGGTACGAGCAGTACTTC. This encodes CSAWTGYEQYF.

The count of this clone is one. The gene calls are TRBV4-1 and TRBJ1-4; TRBD1 might be the D (6 bases). The V gene lost 0 bases and the J gene lost 6 bases, with 14 bases spanning the gap. Germline-derived CDR1 and CDR2 are MGHRA and YSYEKL. The CDR3 spans 16 residues. CDR3 sequence: CASSQERGGGDEKLFF. In nucleotides, the CDR3 is TGCGCCAGCAGCCAAGAGAGGGGTGGGGGCGATGAAAAACTGTTTTTT.

CDR3 sequence: CASSSQTSGTHEQYF. The DNA of the CDR3 is TGTGCCAGCAGCTCGCAGACTAGCGGGACCCACGAGCAGTACTTC. The chain recombines TRBV7-9 with TRBJ2-7; TRBD2 aligns across 11 bases. CDR3 length: 15 amino acids. V gave up 4 bases and J gave up 5 bases; unmatched junction bases: 7. Germline V gene lookup returns CDR1 SEHNR and CDR2 FQNEAQ (reference sequence).

In DNA form, the CDR3 reads TGTGCCAGCAGCGTAGATTCCGGGTTCTCCTACGAGCAGTACTTC. Translated, it gives CASSVDSGFSYEQYF. The chain couples TRBV9 to TRBJ2-7; D unclear. Germline V gene data show CDR1 as SGDLS and CDR2 as YYNGEE. Trimming pared 0 bases from V and 0 bases from J, leaving 10 bases between. This CDR3 is 15 amino acids long.

Notes on this clone: Other nucleotide sequences in the sample specify the same CDR3. The chain is built from TRBV6-5 and TRBJ2-7; TRBD1 agrees at 8 bases. The V segment lost 5 bases and the J segment 0 bases; nucleotides outside the gene matches: 3. The CDR3 loop spans 14 amino acids. Germline CDR1 MNHEY, CDR2 SVGAGI. This chain's CDR3 is CASSRQGSSYEQYF. CDR3 DNA: TGTGCCAGCAGTCGACAGGGGAGCTCCTACGAGCAGTACTTC.

This sequence joins TRBV18 and TRBJ2-2; TRBD1 is a possible D gene (5 bases). Germline V lookup: CDR1 KGHSH, CDR2 LQKENI. This CDR3 has 15 amino acids. The V gene lost 0 bases and the J gene lost 7 bases, with 12 bases spanning the gap. The CDR3 region has the DNA TGTGCCAGCTCACCACCGTCAGGGTCAAGCGGGGAGCTGTTTTTT. It yields the protein CASSPPSGSSGELFF.

The chain uses TRBV2 and TRBJ1-2; D gene unclear. Germline assignment: CDR1 SNHLY and CDR2 FYNNEI. V was pared by 1 base and J by 3 bases, with 12 bases between. The CDR3 contains 15 residues. The CDR3 loop reads CASSEGGRWDYGYTF. CDR3 nucleotide sequence: TGTGCCAGCAGTGAAGGAGGGAGATGGGACTATGGCTACACCTTC.

The gene calls are TRBV14 and TRBJ1-5; TRBD1 might be the D (5 bases). CDR1 and CDR2 (germline): SGHDN, FVKESK. V lost 1 base and J 5 bases, leaving 9 bases between the germline ends. The length of the CDR3 is 14 residues. CDR3 protein: CASSQAGFYQPQHF. CDR3 bases: TGTGCCAGCAGCCAAGCAGGGTTTTATCAGCCCCAGCATTTT.

The genes are TRBV27 and TRBJ2-7; D gene unclear. Trimming took off 2 bases at V and 1 base at J, with 9 bases between the two ends. CDR1 MNHEY and CDR2 SMNVEV come from the germline V gene (reference sequence). The CDR3 runs to 14 residues. The chain's CDR3 is CASSLGQVSYEQYF. The CDR3 nucleotides read TGTGCCAGCAGTTTAGGTCAGGTATCCTACGAGCAGTACTTC.

This clone was seen a few times. One end of the junction fails to match germline, which may point to a read error. The chain employs TRBV12-5 and TRBJ2-1; 11 nucleotides agree with TRBD2. The germline V gene encodes CDR1 LGHNT and CDR2 FRNRAP. The CDR3 is 15 amino acids. This CDR3 reads CASGWGTSGYDEQFF. The CDR3 DNA is TGTGCTAGTGGTTGGGGGACTAGCGGCTACGATGAGCAGTTCTTC. The complete variable domain, with remaining parts taken from reference TRBV12-5 and TRBJ2-1, reads DARVTQTPRHKVTEMGQEVTMRCQPILGHNTVFWYRQTMMQGLELLAYFRNRAPLDDSGMPKDRFSAEMPDATLATLKIQPSEPRDSAVYFCASGWGTSGYDEQFFGPGTRLTVL.

The chain combines TRBV5-4 with TRBJ2-5, with D possibly being TRBD1 (6 bases). Germline V gene data show CDR1 as SGHNT and CDR2 as YYREEE (reference sequence). The CDR3 contains 16 residues. V lost 0 bases to trimming and J lost 2 bases, with 14 bases between them. CDR3 amino acids: CASSLVGQQQQETQYF. The DNA for the CDR3 is TGTGCCAGCAGCTTGGTAGGACAGCAGCAGCAAGAGACCCAGTACTTC.

In this sample, this clone turned up a few times. The chain joins TRBV28 to TRBJ1-3; the D gene is possibly TRBD1 (6 bases). Germline V lookup: CDR1 MDHEN, CDR2 SYDVKM. This CDR3 has 16 amino acids. Between the trimmed V and J ends, which lost 7 bases and 0 bases, there was a span of 16 bases. In DNA form, the CDR3 reads TGTGCCAGCACCGAACAGGGCCGGGCCTCTGGAAACACCATATATTTT. It translates to CASTEQGRASGNTIYF.

V is TRBV27 and J is TRBJ2-7; the match to TRBD2 covers 11 bases. Germline-derived CDR1 and CDR2 are MNHEY and SMNVEV (reference sequence). The J segment lost 3 bases and the V segment lost 6 bases, leaving 7 bases of the junction unmatched. The CDR3 covers 15 residues. The CDR3: CASSFSGRAFYEQYF. CDR3 bases: TGTGCCAGCAGCTTTAGCGGGAGGGCCTTCTACGAGCAGTACTTC.

This clone was picked up a small number of times. J is TRBJ2-7 and V is TRBV5-1, with D tentatively TRBD2 (6 bases). The CDR3 runs to 13 residues. Germline CDR1 and CDR2: SGHRS and YFSETQ. Deletions cut 0 bases from V and 9 bases from J, with 13 bases between. The CDR3 sequence: CASSLGREKGQYF. The DNA for the CDR3 is TGCGCCAGCAGCTTGGGCCGGGAGAAAGGGCAGTACTTC.

The CDR3 here is CASSLRTGLNTEAFF. The CDR3 DNA sequence: TGTGCCAGCAGTCTAAGGACAGGGTTGAACACTGAAGCTTTCTTT. This chain joins TRBV6-1 and TRBJ1-1; 8 positions agree with TRBD1. The CDR3 totals 15 residues. V trimming: 5 bases; J trimming: 0 bases; junction bases outside the gene matches: 5. From germline, CDR1 is MNHNS and CDR2 SASEGT.

The chain links TRBV30 to TRBJ2-7; 10 bases match TRBD2. Per the germline V gene, CDR1 is GTSNPN and CDR2 is SVGIG (reference sequence). The junction had 12 bases not matched to a gene; V was cut back by 1 base and J by 3 bases. The CDR3 runs 17 residues. CDR3 loop: CAWSGTAGGLRNYEQYF. For the CDR3, the DNA is TGTGCCTGGAGTGGAACAGCGGGAGGGCTTCGGAACTACGAGCAGTACTTC.